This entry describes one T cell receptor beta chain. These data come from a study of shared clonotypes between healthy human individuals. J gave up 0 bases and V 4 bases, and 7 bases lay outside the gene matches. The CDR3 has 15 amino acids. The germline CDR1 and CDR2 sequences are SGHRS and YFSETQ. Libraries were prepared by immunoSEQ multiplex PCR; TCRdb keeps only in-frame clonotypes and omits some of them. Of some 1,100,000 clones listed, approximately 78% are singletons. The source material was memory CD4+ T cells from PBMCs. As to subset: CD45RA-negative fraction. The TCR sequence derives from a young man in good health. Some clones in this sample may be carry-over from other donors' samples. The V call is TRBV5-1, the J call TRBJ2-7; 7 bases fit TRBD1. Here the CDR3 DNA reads TGCGCCAGCAGCCTACGAGGACAGGTCTCCTACGAGCAGTACTTC. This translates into CASSLRGQVSYEQYF.